The rows below give T cell receptor beta chains drawn from one sample of a study of T cell changes during pregnancy in multiple sclerosis. Repertoires were generated with immunoSEQ multiplex PCR, while TCRdb's copy carries only in-frame clones and drops some. This table has 73,000 or so clones, roughly nine tenths appearing once. Sample: peripheral blood, taken in the second trimester of pregnancy. The source of these receptors is a female donor with multiple sclerosis, enrolled in a pregnancy study. Both conserved end residues are part of each CDR3. A D gene is named only where the DNA matches it firmly. Only some rows state a clone size, as once, few, many or a class for expanded clones.

NA,TRBJ1-3,NA,TRBV6-6,16,CASRQTGGGLGNTIYF,TGTGCCAGCAGACAAACGGGGGGCGGTCTCGGAAACACCATATATTTT
NA,TRBJ1-3,NA,TRBV28,15,CASSLWGRVGNTIYF,TGTGCCAGCAGTTTATGGGGCAGGGTGGGAAACACCATATATTTT
NA,TRBJ2-1,NA,TRBV4-3,15,CASSRLPYDFNEQFF,TGCGCCAGCAGCCGGCTTCCATATGACTTTAATGAGCAGTTCTTC
NA,TRBJ1-1,TRBD1,TRBV16,15,CASSPVGQGHTEAFF,TGTGCCAGCAGCCCGGTCGGACAGGGTCATACTGAAGCTTTCTTT
NA,TRBJ2-7,NA,TRBV9,14,CASSVAGDRYEQYF,TGTGCCAGCAGCGTAGCGGGGGACCGCTACGAGCAGTACTTC
NA,TRBJ2-5,NA,TRBV7-2,12,CASSYTGETQYF,TGTGCCAGCAGCTATACGGGTGAGACCCAGTACTTC
NA,TRBJ1-2,TRBD1,TRBV7-9,16,CASSLGRQGLNYGYTF,TGTGCCAGCAGCTTAGGGCGACAGGGATTGAACTATGGCTACACCTTC
NA,TRBJ2-3,TRBD2,TRBV6-5,14,CASRGRGATDTQYF,TGTGCCAGCCGAGGGCGGGGGGCCACAGATACGCAGTATTTT
NA,TRBJ2-2,NA,TRBV4-1,16,CASSQLYRVDTGELFF,TGCGCCAGCAGCCAATTATACAGGGTCGACACCGGGGAGCTGTTTTTT
NA,TRBJ2-7,NA,TRBV25-1,14,CASSEGGNPYEQYF,TGTGCCAGCAGTGAGGGCGGGAATCCCTACGAGCAGTACTTC
NA,TRBJ2-6,NA,TRBV7-2,15,CASSLGGGGANVLTF,TGTGCCAGCAGCTTAGGGGGAGGTGGGGCCAACGTCCTGACTTTC
NA,TRBJ1-1,TRBD1,TRBV5-4,15,CASSSGQGMNTEAFF,TGTGCCAGCAGCTCAGGACAGGGCATGAACACTGAAGCTTTCTTT
NA,TRBJ1-6,NA,TRBV5-1,15,CASSLTGVRDSPLHF,TGCGCCAGCAGCCTGACAGGAGTCAGGGATTCACCCCTCCACTTT
NA,TRBJ2-2,TRBD2,TRBV10-1,15,CAIGLAGARTGELFF,TGCGCCATCGGACTAGCGGGGGCCAGAACCGGGGAGCTGTTTTTT
NA,TRBJ2-7,NA,TRBV4-2,14,CASSQVGGSYEQYF,TGTGCCAGCAGCCAAGTTGGCGGGTCCTACGAGCAGTACTTC
NA,TRBJ2-5,NA,TRBV10-3,13,CATPLADKETQYF,TGTGCCACCCCACTAGCCGATAAAGAGACCCAGTACTTC
NA,TRBJ2-1,NA,TRBV5-4,14,CASSFRKAVNEQFF,TGTGCCAGCAGCTTTAGAAAGGCGGTCAATGAGCAGTTCTTC
NA,TRBJ1-2,NA,TRBV7-2,16,CASSPLPLISNYGYTF,TGTGCCAGCAGCCCGTTACCCCTAATCTCGAACTATGGCTACACCTTC
NA,TRBJ1-5,NA,TRBV15,16,CATSRDRGGGNQPQHF,TGTGCCACCAGCAGAGATCGGGGGGGCGGCAATCAGCCCCAGCATTTT
NA,TRBJ1-1,NA,TRBV5-1,14,CASSLVTGNTEAFF,TGCGCCAGCAGCTTGGTTACAGGGAACACTGAAGCTTTCTTT
NA,TRBJ1-1,TRBD1,TRBV12-5,14,CASGPAGGSTEAFF,TGTGCTAGTGGACCCGCAGGGGGGAGCACTGAAGCTTTCTTT
NA,TRBJ1-1,NA,TRBV9,15,CASSERAGANPDAFF,TGTGCCAGCAGCGAGCGAGCGGGAGCCAACCCTGACGCTTTCTTT
NA,TRBJ2-4,TRBD2,TRBV4-3,16,CASSQEWGGAGRIQYF,TGCGCCAGCAGCCAAGAATGGGGAGGGGCCGGGCGGATTCAGTACTTC
once,TRBJ1-5,NA,TRBV11-2,18,CASSLESWQKISNQPQHF,TGTGCCAGCAGCTTAGAATCCTGGCAGAAAATTAGCAATCAGCCCCAGCATTTT
NA,TRBJ1-2,TRBD1,TRBV11-2,13,CASSSDRNLGYTF,TGTGCCAGCAGTTCGGACAGGAACCTTGGCTACACCTTC
NA,TRBJ2-7,TRBD1,TRBV15,15,CATSRAPTGGYEQYF,TGTGCCACCAGCAGAGCCCCGACAGGGGGCTACGAGCAGTACTTC
NA,TRBJ1-2,TRBD1,TRBV15,21,CATSSEGTGGDWWLWYGGYTF,TGTGCCACCAGCAGCGAGGGGACAGGGGGCGATTGGTGGTTGTGGTATGGTGGCTACACCTTC
NA,TRBJ1-4,NA,TRBV9,14,CASSVQGLGEKLFF,TGTGCCAGCAGCGTACAGGGCCTTGGGGAAAAACTGTTTTTT
NA,TRBJ2-1,TRBD2,TRBV6-1,18,CASSGGLAGGPSYNEQFF,TGTGCCAGCAGTGGTGGACTAGCGGGGGGGCCGTCCTACAATGAGCAGTTCTTC
NA,TRBJ2-7,NA,TRBV7-2,15,CASSSDQGYGYEQYF,TGTGCCAGCAGCTCCGACCAGGGGTATGGGTACGAGCAGTACTTC
NA,TRBJ1-2,NA,TRBV29-1,11,CSVGAYYGYTF,TGCAGCGTTGGAGCGTATTATGGCTACACCTTC
NA,TRBJ2-3,TRBD1,TRBV7-3,15,CASSSDRALTDTQYF,TGTGCCAGCAGCTCGGACAGGGCTCTCACAGATACGCAGTATTTT
NA,TRBJ2-1,TRBD2,TRBV7-9,15,CASSFGTSLGNEQFF,TGTGCCAGCAGCTTCGGGACTAGCTTGGGCAATGAGCAGTTCTTC
once,TRBJ2-7,NA,TRBV6-6,16,CASSFLRQPLSHEQYF,TGTGCCAGCAGTTTCTTACGACAGCCTCTCTCCCACGAGCAGTACTTC
NA,TRBJ1-1,NA,TRBV30,14,CAWREGGAYTEAFF,TGTGCCTGGAGGGAGGGGGGGGCTTACACTGAAGCTTTCTTT
NA,TRBJ2-2,NA,TRBV11-3,13,CASSPSSSGELFF,TGTGCCAGCAGTCCGTCGTCCTCGGGGGAGCTGTTTTTT
NA,TRBJ1-3,NA,TRBV6-5,16,CASSYSLTGAGNTIYF,TGTGCCAGCAGTTACTCTTTAACAGGTGCTGGAAACACCATATATTTT
NA,TRBJ1-1,TRBD1,TRBV7-3,14,CASSHYRGEAEAFF,TGTGCCAGCAGTCATTACAGGGGGGAGGCTGAAGCTTTCTTT
NA,TRBJ2-7,NA,TRBV6-5,12,CASRQDSYEQYF,TGTGCCAGTAGACAGGACTCCTACGAGCAGTACTTC
NA,TRBJ2-7,TRBD2,TRBV29-1,14,CSVRERGRTYEQYF,TGCAGCGTCCGCGAGCGGGGCCGTACCTACGAGCAGTACTTC
NA,TRBJ2-3,TRBD1,TRBV29-1,12,CSVETGVDTQYF,TGCAGCGTCGAGACAGGGGTAGATACGCAGTATTTT
NA,TRBJ1-6,NA,TRBV6-5,14,CASSRGQHNSPLHF,TGTGCCAGCAGTCGAGGACAGCATAATTCACCCCTCCACTTT
NA,TRBJ2-3,NA,TRBV19,14,CASSIGMGTDTQYF,TGTGCCAGTAGTATCGGGATGGGCACAGATACGCAGTATTTT
NA,TRBJ1-3,NA,TRBV9,15,CASSVATGPGNTIYF,TGTGCCAGCAGCGTAGCGACAGGACCTGGAAACACCATATATTTT
NA,TRBJ1-5,TRBD1,TRBV6-6,14,CASSYRGQIQPQHF,TGTGCCAGCAGTTACAGGGGGCAGATTCAGCCCCAGCATTTT
few,TRBJ1-1,TRBD1,TRBV9,16,CASSARVGQGNTEAFF,TGTGCCAGCAGCGCAAGGGTGGGACAGGGGAACACTGAAGCTTTCTTT
NA,TRBJ1-5,TRBD1,TRBV10-3,17,CAISESSGTGGNQPQHF,TGTGCCATCAGTGAGTCATCGGGGACAGGGGGCAATCAGCCCCAGCATTTT
once,TRBJ2-5,NA,TRBV7-8,15,CASSLGGNPLETQYF,TGTGCCAGCAGCTTAGGAGGTAACCCGCTGGAGACCCAGTACTTC
NA,TRBJ2-2,TRBD2,TRBV30,19,CAWRIQGLAGGGNTGELFF,TGTGCCTGGAGGATCCAGGGACTAGCGGGGGGCGGGAACACCGGGGAGCTGTTTTTT
NA,TRBJ2-2,NA,TRBV2,15,CASSGGREGTGELFF,TGTGCCAGCAGTGGAGGCCGGGAAGGAACCGGGGAGCTGTTTTTT
NA,TRBJ1-2,NA,TRBV11-2,12,CASSLPTYGYTF,TGTGCCAGCAGCTTGCCCACATATGGCTACACCTTC
once,TRBJ1-2,NA,TRBV9,17,CASSVVPGAGGGNGYTF,TGTGCCAGCAGCGTAGTCCCCGGGGCCGGGGGAGGAAATGGCTACACCTTC
NA,TRBJ2-2,TRBD1,TRBV18,16,CASFFGQGASTGELFF,TGTGCCAGCTTCTTCGGACAGGGGGCCTCCACCGGGGAGCTGTTTTTT
NA,TRBJ1-1,NA,TRBV18,12,CASSPTGTEAFF,TGTGCCAGCTCACCGACGGGCACTGAAGCTTTCTTT